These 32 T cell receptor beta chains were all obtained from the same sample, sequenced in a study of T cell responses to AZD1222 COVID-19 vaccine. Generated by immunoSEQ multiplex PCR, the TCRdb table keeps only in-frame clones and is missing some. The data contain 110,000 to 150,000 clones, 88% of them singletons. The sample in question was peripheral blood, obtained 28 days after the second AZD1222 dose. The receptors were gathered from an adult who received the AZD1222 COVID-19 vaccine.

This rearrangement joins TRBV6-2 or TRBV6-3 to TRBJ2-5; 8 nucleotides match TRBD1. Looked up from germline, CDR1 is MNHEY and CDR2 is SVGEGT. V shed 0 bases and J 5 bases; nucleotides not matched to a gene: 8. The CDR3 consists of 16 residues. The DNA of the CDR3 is TGTGCCAGCAGTTACTCTCGGGACAGGTTATTTGAGACCCAGTACTTC. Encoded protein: CASSYSRDRLFETQYF.

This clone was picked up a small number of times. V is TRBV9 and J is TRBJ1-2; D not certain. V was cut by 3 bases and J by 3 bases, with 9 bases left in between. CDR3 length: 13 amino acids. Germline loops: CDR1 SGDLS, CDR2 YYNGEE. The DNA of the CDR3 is TGTGCCAGCAGCGGCACAGTACACTATGGCTACACCTTC. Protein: CASSGTVHYGYTF.

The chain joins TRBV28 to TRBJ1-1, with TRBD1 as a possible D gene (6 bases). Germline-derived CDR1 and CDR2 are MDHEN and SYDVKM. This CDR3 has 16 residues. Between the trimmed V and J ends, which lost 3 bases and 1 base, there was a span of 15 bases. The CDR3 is CASSFYFGQKNTEAFF. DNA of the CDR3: TGTGCCAGCAGTTTTTATTTCGGACAGAAGAACACTGAAGCTTTCTTT.

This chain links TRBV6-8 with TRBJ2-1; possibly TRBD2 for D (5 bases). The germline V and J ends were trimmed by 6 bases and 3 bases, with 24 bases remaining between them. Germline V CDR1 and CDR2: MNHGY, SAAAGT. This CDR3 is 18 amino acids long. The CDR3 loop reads CASSSGSELWRHYNEQFF. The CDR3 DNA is TGTGCCAGCAGCTCGGGAAGTGAGCTGTGGAGGCACTACAATGAGCAGTTCTTC.

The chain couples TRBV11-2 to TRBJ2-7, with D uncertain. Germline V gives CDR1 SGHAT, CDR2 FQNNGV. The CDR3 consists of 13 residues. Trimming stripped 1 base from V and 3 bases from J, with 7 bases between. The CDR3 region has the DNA TGTGCCAGCAGCTTAGTAATTAACTACGAGCAGTACTTC. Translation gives CASSLVINYEQYF.

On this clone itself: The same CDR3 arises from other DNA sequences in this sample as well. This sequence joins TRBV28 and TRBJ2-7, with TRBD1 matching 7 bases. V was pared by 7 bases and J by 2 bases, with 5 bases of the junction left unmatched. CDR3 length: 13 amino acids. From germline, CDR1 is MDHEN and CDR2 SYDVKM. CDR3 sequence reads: CASTLRGPYEQYF. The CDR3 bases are TGTGCCAGCACGTTAAGGGGGCCCTACGAGCAGTACTTC. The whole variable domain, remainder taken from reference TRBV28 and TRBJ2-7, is DVKVTQSSRYLVKRTGEKVFLECVQDMDHENMFWYRQDPGLGLRLIYFSYDVKMKEKGDIPEGYSVSREKKERFSLILESASTNQTSMYLCASTLRGPYEQYFGPGTRLTVT.

CDR3 in DNA: TGTGCCAGCACCCCCTCTGGACTAGCGGGCAACGAGCAGTACTTC. Translated, it gives CASTPSGLAGNEQYF. V and J are TRBV28 and TRBJ2-7, with 11 bases aligning to TRBD2. The germline CDR1 and CDR2 sequences are MDHEN and SYDVKM. J gave up 5 bases and V 7 bases, and 10 bases lay outside the gene matches. CDR3 length: 15 amino acids.

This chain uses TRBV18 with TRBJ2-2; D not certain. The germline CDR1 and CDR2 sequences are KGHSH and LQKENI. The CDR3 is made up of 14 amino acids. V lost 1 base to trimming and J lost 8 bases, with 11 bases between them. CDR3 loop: CASSPQGSSGELFF. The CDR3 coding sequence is TGTGCCAGCTCACCACAAGGCAGTTCTGGGGAGCTGTTTTTT.

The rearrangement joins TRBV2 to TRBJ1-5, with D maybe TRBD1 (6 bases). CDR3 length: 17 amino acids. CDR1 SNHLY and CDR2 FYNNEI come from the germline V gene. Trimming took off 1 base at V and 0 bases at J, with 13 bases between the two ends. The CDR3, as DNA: TGTGCCAGCAGTGAAGGAGTAGGGGGGCATAGCAATCAGCCCCAGCATTTT. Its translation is CASSEGVGGHSNQPQHF.

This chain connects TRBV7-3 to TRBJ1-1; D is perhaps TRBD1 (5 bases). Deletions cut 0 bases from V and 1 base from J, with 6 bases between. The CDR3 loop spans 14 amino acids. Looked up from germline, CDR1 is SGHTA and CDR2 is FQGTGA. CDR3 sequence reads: CASSLTTENTEAFF. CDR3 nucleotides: TGTGCCAGCAGCTTAACGACAGAGAACACTGAAGCTTTCTTT.

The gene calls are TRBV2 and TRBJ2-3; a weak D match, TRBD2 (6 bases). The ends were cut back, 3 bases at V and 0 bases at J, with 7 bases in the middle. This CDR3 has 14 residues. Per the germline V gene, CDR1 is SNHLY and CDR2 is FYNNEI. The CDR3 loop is CASSDRGSTDTQYF. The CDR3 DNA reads TGTGCCAGCAGTGACCGGGGGAGCACAGATACGCAGTATTTT.

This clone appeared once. Here the CDR3 reads CASSQVNTGELFF. The CDR3 DNA follows: TGTGCCAGCAGCCAGGTTAACACCGGGGAGCTGTTTTTT. The chain links TRBV3-1 (or the pseudogene TRBV3-2) to TRBJ2-2; D not resolved. The V gene lost 3 bases and the J gene lost 2 bases, with 4 bases spanning the gap. This CDR3 has 13 amino acids. Germline-derived CDR1 and CDR2 are LGHDT and YNNKEL (reference sequence).

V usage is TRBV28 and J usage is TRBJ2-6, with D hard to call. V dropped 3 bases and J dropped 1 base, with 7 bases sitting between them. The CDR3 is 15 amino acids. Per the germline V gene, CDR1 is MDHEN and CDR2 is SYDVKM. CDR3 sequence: CASSFWESGANVLTF. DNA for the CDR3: TGTGCCAGCAGTTTCTGGGAATCTGGGGCCAACGTCCTGACTTTC.

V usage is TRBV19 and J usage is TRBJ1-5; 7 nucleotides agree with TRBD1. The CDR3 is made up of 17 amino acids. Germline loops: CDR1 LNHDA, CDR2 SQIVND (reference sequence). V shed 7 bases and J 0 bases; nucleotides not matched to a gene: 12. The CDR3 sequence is CASKTGSVADSNQPQHF. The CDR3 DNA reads TGTGCCAGTAAGACAGGGAGCGTTGCCGATAGCAATCAGCCCCAGCATTTT.

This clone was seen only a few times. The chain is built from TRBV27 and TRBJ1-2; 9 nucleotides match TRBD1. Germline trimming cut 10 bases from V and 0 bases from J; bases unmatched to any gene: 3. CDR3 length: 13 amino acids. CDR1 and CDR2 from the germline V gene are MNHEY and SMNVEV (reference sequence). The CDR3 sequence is CATGTGTNYGYTF. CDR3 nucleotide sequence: TGTGCCACCGGGACAGGGACTAACTATGGCTACACCTTC.

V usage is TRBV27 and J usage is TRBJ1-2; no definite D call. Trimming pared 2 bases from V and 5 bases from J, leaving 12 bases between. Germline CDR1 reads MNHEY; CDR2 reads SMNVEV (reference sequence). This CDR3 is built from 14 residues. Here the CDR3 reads CASSLNGFEYGYTF. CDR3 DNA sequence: TGTGCCAGCAGTTTAAACGGGTTCGAGTATGGCTACACCTTC.

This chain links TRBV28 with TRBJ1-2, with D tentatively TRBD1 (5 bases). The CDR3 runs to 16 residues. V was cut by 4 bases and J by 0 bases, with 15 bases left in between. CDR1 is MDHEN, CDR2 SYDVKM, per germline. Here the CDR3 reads CASSSPGTEANYGYTF. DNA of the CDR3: TGTGCCAGCAGTTCGCCGGGGACCGAAGCTAACTATGGCTACACCTTC.

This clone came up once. The CDR3 sequence is CASRVGPQETQYF. The CDR3, as DNA: TGTGCCAGCAGGGTTGGGCCGCAAGAGACCCAGTACTTC. This chain connects TRBV12-3 or TRBV12-4 to TRBJ2-5; no firm D call. V was clipped by 6 bases and J by 2 bases, with 10 bases between them. The CDR3 covers 13 residues.

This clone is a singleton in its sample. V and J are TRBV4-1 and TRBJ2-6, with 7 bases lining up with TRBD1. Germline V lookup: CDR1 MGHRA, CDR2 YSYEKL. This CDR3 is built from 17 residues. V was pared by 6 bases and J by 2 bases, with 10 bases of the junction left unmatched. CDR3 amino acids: CASSRTGSNPGANVLTF. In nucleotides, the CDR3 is TGCGCCAGCAGTCGGACAGGTTCTAATCCTGGGGCCAACGTCCTGACTTTC.

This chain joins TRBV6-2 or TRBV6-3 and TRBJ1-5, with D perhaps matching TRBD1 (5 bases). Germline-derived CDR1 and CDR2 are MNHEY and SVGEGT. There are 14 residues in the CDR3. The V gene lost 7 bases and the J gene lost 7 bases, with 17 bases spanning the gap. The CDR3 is CASTPGHGGQPQHF. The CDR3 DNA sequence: TGTGCCAGCACCCCAGGGCACGGCGGCCAGCCCCAGCATTTT.

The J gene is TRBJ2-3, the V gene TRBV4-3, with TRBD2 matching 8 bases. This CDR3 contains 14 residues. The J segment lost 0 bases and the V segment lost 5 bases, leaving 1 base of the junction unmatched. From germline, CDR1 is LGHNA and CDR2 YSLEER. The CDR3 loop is CASSLAGSTDTQYF. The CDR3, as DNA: TGCGCCAGCAGCTTAGCGGGGAGCACAGATACGCAGTATTTT.

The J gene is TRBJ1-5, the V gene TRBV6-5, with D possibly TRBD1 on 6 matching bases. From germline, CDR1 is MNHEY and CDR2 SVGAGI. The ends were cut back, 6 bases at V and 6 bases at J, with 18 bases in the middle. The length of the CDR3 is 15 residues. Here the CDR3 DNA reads TGTGCCAGCAGCCGTGAGGGGGGGGAAGGTCAGCCCCAGCATTTT. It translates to CASSREGGEGQPQHF.

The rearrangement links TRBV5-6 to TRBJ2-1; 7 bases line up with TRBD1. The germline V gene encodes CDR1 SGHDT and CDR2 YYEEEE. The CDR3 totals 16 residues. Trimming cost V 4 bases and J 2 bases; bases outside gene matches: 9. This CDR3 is CASSTYLGQAYNEQFF. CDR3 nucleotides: TGTGCCAGCAGCACCTACCTTGGACAGGCCTACAATGAGCAGTTCTTC.

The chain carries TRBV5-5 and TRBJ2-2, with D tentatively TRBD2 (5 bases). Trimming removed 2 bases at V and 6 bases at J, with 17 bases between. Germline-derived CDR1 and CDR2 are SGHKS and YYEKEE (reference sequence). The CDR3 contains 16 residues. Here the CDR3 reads CASSLGRTQSPGELFF. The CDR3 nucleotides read TGTGCCAGCAGCTTAGGGCGGACTCAGTCGCCCGGGGAGCTGTTTTTT.

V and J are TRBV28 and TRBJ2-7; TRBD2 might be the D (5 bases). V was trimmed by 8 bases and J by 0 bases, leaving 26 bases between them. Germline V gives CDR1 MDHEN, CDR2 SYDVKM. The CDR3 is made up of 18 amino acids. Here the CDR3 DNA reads TGTGCCAGCGTTGGACTCCTTCGGCTAGGTGAAAGCTCCTACGAGCAGTACTTC. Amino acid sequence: CASVGLLRLGESSYEQYF.

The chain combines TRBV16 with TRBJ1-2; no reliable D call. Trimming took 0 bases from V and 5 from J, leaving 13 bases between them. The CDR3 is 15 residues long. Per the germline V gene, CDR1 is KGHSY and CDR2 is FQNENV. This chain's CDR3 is CASSQSTGLNYGYTF. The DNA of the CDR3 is TGTGCCAGCAGCCAATCGACCGGCCTCAATTATGGCTACACCTTC.

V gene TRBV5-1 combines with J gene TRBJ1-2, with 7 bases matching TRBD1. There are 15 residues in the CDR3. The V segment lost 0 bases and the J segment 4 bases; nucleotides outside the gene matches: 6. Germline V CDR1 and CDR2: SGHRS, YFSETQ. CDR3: CASSLAVTGVYGYTF. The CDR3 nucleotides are TGCGCCAGCAGCTTGGCCGTCACAGGGGTCTATGGCTACACCTTC.

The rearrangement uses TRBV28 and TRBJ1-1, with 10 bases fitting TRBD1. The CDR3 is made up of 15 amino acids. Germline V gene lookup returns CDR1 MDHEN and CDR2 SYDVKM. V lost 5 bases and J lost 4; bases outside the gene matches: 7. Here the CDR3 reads CASSTGTGAITEAFF. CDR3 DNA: TGTGCCAGCAGTACCGGGACAGGGGCGATCACTGAAGCTTTCTTT.

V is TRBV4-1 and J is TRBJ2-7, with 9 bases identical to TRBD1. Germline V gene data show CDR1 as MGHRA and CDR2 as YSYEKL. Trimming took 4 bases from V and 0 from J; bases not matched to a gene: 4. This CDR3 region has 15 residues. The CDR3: CASSPGQGPSYEQYF. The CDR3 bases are TGCGCCAGCAGCCCAGGACAGGGGCCCTCCTACGAGCAGTACTTC.

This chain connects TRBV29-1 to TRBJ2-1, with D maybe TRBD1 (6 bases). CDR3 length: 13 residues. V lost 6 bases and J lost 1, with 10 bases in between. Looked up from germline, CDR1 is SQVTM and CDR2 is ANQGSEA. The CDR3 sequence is CSVTGSSYNEQFF. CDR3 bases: TGCAGCGTCACAGGGTCGTCCTACAATGAGCAGTTCTTC.

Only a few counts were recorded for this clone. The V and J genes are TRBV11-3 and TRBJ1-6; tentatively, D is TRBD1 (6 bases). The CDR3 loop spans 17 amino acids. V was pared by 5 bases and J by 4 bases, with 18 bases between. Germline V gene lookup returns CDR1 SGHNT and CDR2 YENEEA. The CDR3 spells CASSLNTGPGYNSPLHF. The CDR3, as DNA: TGTGCCAGCAGCCTAAACACAGGGCCGGGGTATAATTCACCCCTCCACTTT.

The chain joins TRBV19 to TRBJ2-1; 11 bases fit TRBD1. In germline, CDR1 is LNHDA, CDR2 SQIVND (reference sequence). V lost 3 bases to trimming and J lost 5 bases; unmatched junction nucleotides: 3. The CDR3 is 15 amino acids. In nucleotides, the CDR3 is TGTGCCAGTAGTATGGGACAGGGGGTGAACAATGAGCAGTTCTTC. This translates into CASSMGQGVNNEQFF.